These 9 T cell receptor beta chains originate from one sample sequenced in a study of T cells in localized non-small cell lung cancer (dated by TCRdb to 2020 to 2022). The library was built by means of the immunoSEQ multiplex PCR assay. TCRdb limited this immuneACCESS table to in-frame rearrangements with V and J called. A share of clones is missing; checked studies link under half to unresolved V genes, and the rest is unexplained. This sample gives around 33,000 clones in total; around 90% of them show up just once. The top ten constitute approximately 7.2% of the sample. The sample was peripheral blood, taken before any cancer treatment. These receptor sequences come from a woman aged 35-70 years with stage I lung adenocarcinoma.

The rearrangement joins TRBV5-4 to TRBJ1-1; weak D call: TRBD1 (6 bases). The CDR3 runs 13 residues. CDR1 and CDR2 (germline): SGHNT, YYREEE (reference sequence). V lost 4 bases and J lost 3, with 10 bases in between. CDR3 amino acids: CASSKGGDTEAFF. Here the CDR3 DNA reads TGTGCCAGCAGCAAGGGGGGGGACACTGAAGCTTTCTTT.

V usage is TRBV18 and J usage is TRBJ1-1; TRBD1 is a possible D gene (5 bases). The CDR3 loop spans 14 amino acids. V dropped 8 bases and J dropped 4 bases, with 17 bases sitting between them. The germline gives CDR1 KGHSH, CDR2 LQKENI. The CDR3 is CASTLTDKSTEAFF. CDR3 nucleotide sequence: TGTGCCAGCACCCTGACAGATAAATCCACTGAAGCTTTCTTT.

The genes are TRBV9 and TRBJ1-1; D may be TRBD1 (6 bases). There are 14 residues in the CDR3. Trimming pared 0 bases from V and 4 bases from J, leaving 10 bases between. In germline, CDR1 is SGDLS, CDR2 YYNGEE. Here the CDR3 DNA reads TGTGCCAGCAGCGTAGCAGGGGTTGGCACTGAAGCTTTCTTT. Translated: CASSVAGVGTEAFF.

This clone was detected once. The chain is built from TRBV29-1 and TRBJ2-5, with 7 bases matching TRBD1. CDR1 is SQVTM and CDR2 is ANQGSEA in the germline V gene. The CDR3 length is 13 residues. The trim removed 6 bases at V and 10 bases at J, leaving 14 bases unmatched. The CDR3 loop is CSVAGTRGTDQYF. The CDR3 bases are TGCAGCGTGGCCGGGACCAGGGGGACGGACCAGTACTTC.

CDR3: CASSLRQGPDEKLFF. DNA for the CDR3: TGCGCCAGCAGCCTAAGACAGGGGCCGGATGAAAAACTGTTTTTT. V usage is TRBV5-1 and J usage is TRBJ1-4; 8 bases align to TRBD1. Germline V CDR1 and CDR2: SGHRS, YFSETQ. V dropped 4 bases and J dropped 6; count of bases not matched to a gene: 8. The CDR3 is made up of 15 amino acids.

This clone was found once. The chain joins TRBV19 to TRBJ2-7; D assignment may be TRBD1 or TRBD2 (6 bases each). Trimming cost V 5 bases and J 5 bases, with 13 bases left between them. Germline assignment: CDR1 LNHDA and CDR2 SQIVND (reference sequence). This CDR3 contains 13 residues. CDR3 sequence: CASSDLGGHEQYF. Here the CDR3 DNA reads TGTGCCAGTAGTGACTTAGGGGGGCACGAGCAGTACTTC.

The gene calls are TRBV21-1 and TRBJ2-7; the listed D gene, TRBD1, was not tested against the DNA. TRBV21-1 is a pseudogene locus. The CDR3 consists of 14 residues. As DNA, the CDR3 is TGTGCCAGCAGCAAAGAGGGGGAGCCCTACGAGCAGTACTTC. It yields the protein CASSKEGEPYEQYF.

The chain combines TRBV19 with TRBJ2-2; possible D gene TRBD2, 6 bases. Trimming left V 7 bases short and J 2 bases short, with 17 bases between. CDR1 is LNHDA, CDR2 SQIVND, per germline (reference sequence). CDR3 length: 16 amino acids. CDR3 residues: CASTHRLGTNTGELFF. CDR3 DNA sequence: TGTGCCAGTACCCATAGGCTAGGGACTAACACCGGGGAGCTGTTTTTT.

V and J are TRBV19 and TRBJ2-1; D is ambiguous. Germline-derived CDR1 and CDR2 are LNHDA and SQIVND (reference sequence). This CDR3 has 14 residues. V was shortened by 2 bases and J by 3 bases, with 8 bases between the two germline ends. The CDR3 is CASSIPPHYNEQFF. DNA for the CDR3: TGTGCCAGTAGTATACCCCCCCACTACAATGAGCAGTTCTTC.